Presented here are 8 T cell receptor beta chains from one specimen sequenced in a study of blood T cell repertoires in COVID-19. Sequencing used immunoSEQ multiplex PCR; TCRdb keeps in-frame clones, though not all of them. The sample holds around 150,000 clones, about four fifths seen once. The sample consisted of peripheral blood. The receptors originated from a woman between 55 and 75 years old with acute or convalescent COVID-19.

The count of this clone is one. The rearrangement links TRBV9 to TRBJ2-3, with TRBD2 identical over 7 bases. The CDR3 is made up of 16 amino acids. V trimming: 0 bases; J trimming: 4 bases; junction bases outside the gene matches: 8. From germline, CDR1 is SGDLS and CDR2 YYNGEE. The CDR3 region is CASSVGGGSPSDTQYF. In DNA form, the CDR3 reads TGTGCCAGCAGCGTAGGCGGCGGGAGTCCTTCAGATACGCAGTATTTT.

This chain links TRBV6-5 with TRBJ2-3; 7 bases agree with TRBD2. The trim removed 3 bases at V and 2 bases at J, leaving 5 bases unmatched. Germline lookup yields CDR1 MNHEY and CDR2 SVGAGI. The CDR3 runs to 15 residues. CDR3 in amino acids: CASSYSGFVTDTQYF. The CDR3 nucleotides read TGTGCCAGCAGTTATAGCGGGTTCGTCACAGATACGCAGTATTTT.

This clone was seen once. The rearrangement links TRBV7-8 to TRBJ2-7, with 11 bases aligning to TRBD2. V lost 3 bases, J lost 3 bases, and 4 bases stayed unmatched. Per germline, CDR1 SGHVS and CDR2 FQNEAQ. The CDR3 contains 15 residues. This CDR3 reads CASSLRLAGNYEQYF. In nucleotides, the CDR3 is TGTGCCAGCAGCTTGCGACTAGCGGGGAACTACGAGCAGTACTTC.

This clone was counted between two and nine times. J is TRBJ2-7 and V is TRBV4-1; 9 bases are shared with TRBD2. The CDR3 consists of 18 residues. J was trimmed by 1 base and V by 1 base; bases with no gene match: 11. The germline CDR1 and CDR2 sequences are MGHRA and YSYEKL. The CDR3 bases are TGCGCCAGCAGCCAAGCCCTGGGTGGGCTAGCGGGATCCTACGAGCAGTACTTC. This translates into CASSQALGGLAGSYEQYF.

This clone came up a few times. The rearrangement uses TRBV6-5 and TRBJ1-1; a weak D match, TRBD1 (6 bases). This CDR3 is built from 13 residues. Germline loops: CDR1 MNHEY, CDR2 SVGAGI. V was shortened by 10 bases and J by 5 bases, with 17 bases between the two germline ends. The CDR3 nucleotides read TGTGCCACCCTACAGGGTTTGGGGACTGAAGCTTTCTTT. As protein: CATLQGLGTEAFF.

The DNA of the CDR3 is TGTGCCAGCAGCCAAGGGGTAGGGACTGGCTACGAGCAGTACTTC. Translating gives CASSQGVGTGYEQYF. The J gene is TRBJ2-7, the V gene TRBV14; maybe TRBD2 (6 bases). V dropped 1 base and J dropped 3 bases, with 13 bases sitting between them. Germline CDR1 and CDR2: SGHDN and FVKESK. The CDR3 is 15 amino acids.

This chain joins TRBV18 and TRBJ2-1, with 9 bases matching TRBD1. The V gene end was trimmed by 5 bases and the J gene end by 9 bases; junction bases not matched to a gene: 8. The CDR3 is 14 residues long. Germline values: CDR1 KGHSH, CDR2 LQKENI. Here the CDR3 DNA reads TGTGCCAGCTCAGGACAGGGGAAGGTGAGTGAGCAGTTCTTC. Its translation: CASSGQGKVSEQFF.

In this sample, this clone turned up a few times. V and J are TRBV19 and TRBJ1-5, with 9 nucleotides matching TRBD1. V shed 5 bases, J shed 2 bases, and the junction held 13 bases outside the gene matches. CDR3 size: 18 residues. CDR1 is LNHDA and CDR2 is SQIVND in the germline V gene (reference sequence). CDR3 bases: TGTGCCAGTAGTGACGGGACAGGGTCCAACCCTCGCAATCAGCCCCAGCATTTT. Translated, it gives CASSDGTGSNPRNQPQHF.